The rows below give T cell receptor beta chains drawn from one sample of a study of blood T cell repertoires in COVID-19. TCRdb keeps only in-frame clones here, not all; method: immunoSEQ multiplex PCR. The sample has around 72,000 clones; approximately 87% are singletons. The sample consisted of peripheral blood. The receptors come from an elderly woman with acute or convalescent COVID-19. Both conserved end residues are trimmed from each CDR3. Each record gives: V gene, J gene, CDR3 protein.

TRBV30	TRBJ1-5	AYRQSNQPQH
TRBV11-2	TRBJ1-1	ASSLAPGGALNTEAF
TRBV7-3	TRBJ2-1	ASSLEGAGTTPKQF
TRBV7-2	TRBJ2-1	ASSLYAGGYNEQF
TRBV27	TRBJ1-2	ASSPSGTGLYGYT
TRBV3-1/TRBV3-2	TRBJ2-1	ASSPSFYNEQF
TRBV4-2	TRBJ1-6	ASSSDRANSPLH
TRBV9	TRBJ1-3	ASSVTGSSGNTIY
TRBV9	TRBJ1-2	ASSVQGGRDGYT
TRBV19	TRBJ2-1	ASSIDTSGGVYNEQF
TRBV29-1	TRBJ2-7	SVGRGYSYEQY
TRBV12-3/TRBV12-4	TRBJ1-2	ASSLALARGYT
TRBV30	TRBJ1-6	AWATPGQGNSPLH
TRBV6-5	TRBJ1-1	ASRQQGTNTEAF
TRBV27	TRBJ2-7	ASSSKQGAPPYEQY
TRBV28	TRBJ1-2	ASSSRGRGDGYT
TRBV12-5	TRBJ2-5	ASGLGGSETQY
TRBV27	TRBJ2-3	ASSAVTDTQY
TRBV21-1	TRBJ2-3	ASSKVGTSGVSTDTQY
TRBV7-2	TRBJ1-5	ALSWGLNQPQH
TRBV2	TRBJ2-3	ASSGDSGRTDTQY
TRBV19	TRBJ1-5	ASSILGTGNNHPQH
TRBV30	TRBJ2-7	AWIRGGVHEQY
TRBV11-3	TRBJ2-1	ASSLASGSPYNEQF
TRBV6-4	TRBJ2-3	ASSDSISREDTQY
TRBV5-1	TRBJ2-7	ASTPQTGSTYEQY
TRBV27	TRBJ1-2	ASSPQVRDRALDYGYT
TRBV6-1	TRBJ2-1	ASSEWGLAVYNEQF
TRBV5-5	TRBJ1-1	ASSPTGVNTEAF
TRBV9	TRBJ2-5	ASSVGLGVETQY
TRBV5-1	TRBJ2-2	ATQVGGSTTGELF
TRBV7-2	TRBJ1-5	ASSRTGDKDQPQH
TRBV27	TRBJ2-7	ASSLVNDGSEQY
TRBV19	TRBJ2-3	ASSSSYAGLTGTDTQY
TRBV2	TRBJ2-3	ASRLVGDTQY
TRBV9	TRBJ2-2	ASSARTSGTTGELF
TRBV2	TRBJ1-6	ASLTDRNSPLH
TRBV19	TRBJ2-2	ASSTSGSPKTGELF
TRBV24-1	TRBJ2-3	ATSARGGGSTDTQY
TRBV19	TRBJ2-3	ASSPVLTDTQY
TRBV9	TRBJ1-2	ASSVEGQGVGNYGYT
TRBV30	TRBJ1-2	AWSDWRGVDYGYT
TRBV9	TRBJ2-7	ASSATGTGGDEQY
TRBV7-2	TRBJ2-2	ASSLKNPGTGELF
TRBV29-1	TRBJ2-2	SVNRNTGELF
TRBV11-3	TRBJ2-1	ASSRTFSPPSGSSYNEQF
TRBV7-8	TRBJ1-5	ASSLETDNQPQH
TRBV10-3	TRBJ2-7	AISDGTSGYEQY
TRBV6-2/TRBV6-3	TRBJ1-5	ASSYSGTGANQPQH
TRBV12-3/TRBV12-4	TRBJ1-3	ASTGRAGNTIY
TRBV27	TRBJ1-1	ASSLFRNTEAF
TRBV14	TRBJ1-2	ASSHKAGKIYGYT